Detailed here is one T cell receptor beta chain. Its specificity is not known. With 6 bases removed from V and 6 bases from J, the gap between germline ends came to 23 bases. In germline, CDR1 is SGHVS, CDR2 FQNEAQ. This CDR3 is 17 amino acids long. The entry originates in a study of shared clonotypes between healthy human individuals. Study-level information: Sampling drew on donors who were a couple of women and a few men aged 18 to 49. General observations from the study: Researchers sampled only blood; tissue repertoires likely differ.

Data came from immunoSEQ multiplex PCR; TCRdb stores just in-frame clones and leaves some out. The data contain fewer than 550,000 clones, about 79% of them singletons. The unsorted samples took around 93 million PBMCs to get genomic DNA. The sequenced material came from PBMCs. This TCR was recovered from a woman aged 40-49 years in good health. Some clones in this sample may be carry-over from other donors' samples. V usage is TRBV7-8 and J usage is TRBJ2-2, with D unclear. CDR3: CASRFRVFGEYAGELFF. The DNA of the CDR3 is TGTGCCAGCAGGTTTAGGGTTTTCGGAGAATATGCCGGGGAGCTGTTTTTT.